These T cell receptor beta chains were read from a single sample in a study of T cells in Graves' hyperthyroidism and ophthalmopathy. TCRdb recomputed calls from the multiplex PCR reads with MiXCR, one row per CDR3 protein. Of 350,000 to 400,000 distinct CDR3 sequences listed, under 20% are singletons. Sequencing used blood. The receptor set was obtained from a woman younger than 35 with Graves' hyperthyroidism. Both conserved end residues are trimmed from each CDR3.

>TRBV19|12|TRBJ2-7
ASTAGAGTYEQY
>TRBV7-2|11|TRBJ2-7
ASSPLVPYEQY
>TRBV2|12|TRBJ2-2
ASKFQANTGELF
>TRBV30|12|TRBJ2-3
AWSVGAMGDTQY
>TRBV6-5|15|TRBJ2-2
ASSSLGTEVNTGELF
>TRBV12-3/TRBV12-4|11|TRBJ2-4
ASTLGQPGIKY
>TRBV28|14|TRBJ1-1
ASGPPGQGTPGEAF
>TRBV5-1|14|TRBJ2-4
ASSPGVGTAKNIQY
>TRBV11-2|9|TRBJ2-5
ASTTGETQY
>TRBV7-9|13|TRBJ2-7
ASSLWGSGVDEQY
>TRBV12-3/TRBV12-4|12|TRBJ2-5
ASTHRGREETQY
>TRBV7-2|12|TRBJ2-5
ASSLGTSQETQY
>TRBV20-1|11|TRBJ1-6
SASGGNNSPLH
>TRBV4-1|14|TRBJ2-2
ASKPVQGANTGELF
>TRBV6-1|12|TRBJ1-1
ASSEDRVGTEAF
>TRBV11-2|13|TRBJ2-7
ASSLTVGSSYEQY
>TRBV19|12|TRBJ1-1
ASSIDQGNTEAF
>TRBV6-1|15|TRBJ1-5
ASSLRQGSLGNQPQH